This T cell receptor (beta chain) came from a study of shared clonotypes between healthy human individuals. CDR1 and CDR2 (germline): GTSNPN, SVGIG (reference sequence). V gave up 3 bases and J gave up 6 bases, with 16 bases separating them. The CDR3 has 14 residues. Profiling relied on immunoSEQ multiplex PCR, and the TCRdb table lists in-frame clones only, not all of them. Seen here are 550,000 to 850,000 clones, around 72% observed once, and the top ten hold over 1.5%. This sequence originates from a woman between 25 and 40 years old in good health. What was sequenced was memory CD4+ T cells sorted from blood. The subset: CD45RA-negative fraction. V usage is TRBV30 and J usage is TRBJ2-3, with D possibly called TRBD1 or TRBD2 (5 bases each). For the CDR3, the DNA is TGTGCCTGGAGAACCCTCCGGGGACCCGATACGCAGTATTTT. It codes for CAWRTLRGPDTQYF.